The 30 T cell receptor beta chains below were found in one sample sequenced in a study of blood T cell repertoires in COVID-19. TCRdb's table, derived via immunoSEQ multiplex PCR, lists solely in-frame clones and lacks some. The sample has about 140,000 clones, around 78% seen once. Sequenced material: peripheral blood. The receptors derive from a woman aged 60-70 years with acute or convalescent COVID-19.

This clone has more than one count but fewer than ten. The gene calls are TRBV11-2 and TRBJ2-7; TRBD2 matches 11 bases. In germline, CDR1 is SGHAT, CDR2 FQNNGV. V trimming: 4 bases; J trimming: 5 bases; junction bases outside the gene matches: 7. The CDR3 consists of 15 residues. The CDR3, as DNA: TGTGCCAGCAGCTCGACTAGCGGGATGTTTGACGAGCAGTACTTC. It encodes CASSSTSGMFDEQYF.

The chain couples TRBV6-5 to TRBJ2-6; D gene unclear. Germline V gene sequence: CDR1 MNHEY, CDR2 SVGAGI. Trimming pared 11 bases from V and 1 base from J, leaving 9 bases between. This CDR3 has 13 amino acids. In nucleotides, the CDR3 is TGTGCCTCTTTTTTATCTGGGGCCAACGTCCTGACTTTC. Amino acid sequence: CASFLSGANVLTF.

The rearrangement joins TRBV19 to TRBJ2-7; TRBD1 matches at 8 bases. This CDR3 region has 16 residues. The germline V gene has CDR1 LNHDA and CDR2 SQIVND (reference sequence). The V segment lost 3 bases and the J segment 3 bases; nucleotides outside the gene matches: 10. CDR3 nucleotides: TGTGCCAGTAGTATCCGACCGACAGGGGCGAACTACGAGCAGTACTTC. Translation: CASSIRPTGANYEQYF.

With regard to this clone: A read error may account for a junction end that differs from germline. This chain uses TRBV7-7 with TRBJ2-7, with D possibly TRBD1 on 6 matching bases. The CDR3 has 13 amino acids. CDR1 and CDR2 (germline): SSHAT, FNYEAQ (reference sequence). Here the CDR3 DNA reads TGTGCTAGCAGCTTGCTGGACAGTTACGAGCAGTACTTC. Its protein product is CASSLLDSYEQYF.

The chain employs TRBV4-2 and TRBJ2-2; the D is unclear. Trimming left V 4 bases short and J 0 bases short, with 6 bases between. This CDR3 spans 14 amino acids. The V gene's germline CDR1 is LGHNA and CDR2 YNFKEQ. The CDR3 is CASSPSSNTGELFF. CDR3 DNA sequence: TGTGCCAGCAGCCCTTCTTCGAACACCGGGGAGCTGTTTTTT.

This clone was observed a few times. The chain is built from TRBV19 and TRBJ2-5, with 9 bases identical to TRBD2. Germline V CDR1 and CDR2: LNHDA, SQIVND (reference sequence). The ends lost 7 bases at V and 5 bases at J; junction bases unmatched: 5. The CDR3 spans 13 residues. The CDR3 reads CASKGSGSETQYF. CDR3 coding DNA: TGTGCCAGTAAGGGTAGCGGGAGTGAGACCCAGTACTTC.

The V gene is TRBV5-1, the J gene TRBJ2-5, with 7 positions matching TRBD2. The V and J ends lost 1 base and 3 bases, in that order; junction bases with no gene match: 3. The CDR3 totals 14 residues. Germline loops: CDR1 SGHRS, CDR2 YFSETQ. CDR3 sequence: CASSLIAGEETQYF. The CDR3 DNA reads TGCGCCAGCAGCTTGATCGCGGGAGAAGAGACCCAGTACTTC.

This clone was observed a single time. V gene TRBV24-1 combines with J gene TRBJ2-5; D is undetermined. Germline V gene sequence: CDR1 KGHDR, CDR2 SFDVKD. This CDR3 has 12 amino acids. The ends were cut back, 5 bases at V and 2 bases at J, with 5 bases in the middle. CDR3 in amino acids: CATSATQETQYF. CDR3 sequence (DNA): TGTGCCACCAGTGCGACACAAGAGACCCAGTACTTC.

CDR3 loop: CASSLGGILYGYTF. The CDR3 region has the DNA TGTGCCAGCAGCTTGGGGGGCATCCTTTATGGCTACACCTTC. The V call is TRBV5-6, the J call TRBJ1-2; tentative D call: TRBD1 (5 bases). This CDR3 is 14 amino acids long. Germline loops: CDR1 SGHDT, CDR2 YYEEEE. V gave up 0 bases and J gave up 5 bases, with 11 bases separating them.

This chain joins TRBV18 and TRBJ2-7, with 10 bases fitting TRBD1. Per the germline V gene, CDR1 is KGHSH and CDR2 is LQKENI. This CDR3 contains 14 residues. J gave up 6 bases and V 6 bases, and 8 bases lay outside the gene matches. CDR3 bases: TGTGCCAGCTCTTCCGACAGGGGGCGTTCCGAGCAGTACTTC. Translation: CASSSDRGRSEQYF.

This chain links TRBV28 with TRBJ1-2; 7 bases agree with TRBD1. Per the germline V gene, CDR1 is MDHEN and CDR2 is SYDVKM. The length of the CDR3 is 13 residues. Trimming removed 3 bases from V and 5 bases from J; junction bases left unmatched: 3. The CDR3 DNA reads as TGTGCCAGCAGTTTCTCGACAGGGTATGGCTACACCTTC. Translated, it gives CASSFSTGYGYTF.

This sequence joins TRBV6-2 or TRBV6-3 and TRBJ2-1; 8 bases align to TRBD2. This CDR3 has 15 amino acids. V was pared by 6 bases and J by 7 bases, with 11 bases of the junction left unmatched. The V gene's germline CDR1 is MNHEY and CDR2 SVGEGT. The CDR3 DNA is TGTGCCAGCAGCCAACCCAAGCGGGAGCTGAATGAGCAGTTCTTC. Its protein is CASSQPKRELNEQFF.

This chain joins TRBV28 and TRBJ2-7, with D hard to call. The CDR3 is made up of 17 amino acids. Looked up from germline, CDR1 is MDHEN and CDR2 is SYDVKM. V was clipped by 6 bases and J by 1 base, with 22 bases between them. The CDR3 loop is CASRPSVVIAKSYEQYF. The CDR3 DNA sequence: TGTGCCAGCAGACCCTCTGTGGTGATAGCCAAATCCTACGAGCAGTACTTC.

The chain recombines TRBV27 with TRBJ1-2; 9 bases align to TRBD1. CDR1 and CDR2 (germline): MNHEY, SMNVEV (reference sequence). CDR3 length: 13 residues. Trimming at V came to 6 bases and at J to 7 bases, leaving 6 bases not matched to a gene. The CDR3 nucleotides read TGTGCCAGCAGACCGGGACAGGGAGGTGGCTACACCTTC. It translates to CASRPGQGGGYTF.

The chain couples TRBV5-1 to TRBJ2-7; 8 nucleotides line up with TRBD1. There are 14 residues in the CDR3. The germline V gene has CDR1 SGHRS and CDR2 YFSETQ. After removal of 0 bases from V and 6 bases from J, the junction contained 5 bases not matched to a gene. The CDR3 region is CASSLGRTGIEQYF. As DNA, the CDR3 is TGCGCCAGCAGCTTGGGACGGACAGGGATCGAGCAGTACTTC.

This clone came up once. The rearrangement uses TRBV6-2 or TRBV6-3 and TRBJ2-3; TRBD2 is a possible D gene (5 bases). This CDR3 region has 14 residues. Germline V gene data show CDR1 as MNHEY and CDR2 as SVGEGT. The V and J ends lost 2 bases and 6 bases respectively, with 12 bases between them. CDR3 sequence (DNA): TGTGCCAGCAGTTACCGGTGGGAGTCCGATACGCAGTATTTT. Residues: CASSYRWESDTQYF.

The chain has TRBV7-3 and TRBJ2-1, with D perhaps matching TRBD1 (6 bases). The CDR3 totals 13 residues. Germline CDR1 reads SGHTA; CDR2 reads FQGTGA. Trimming stripped 5 bases from V and 13 bases from J, with 18 bases between. The CDR3 reads CASSVRRGVGQFF. Written as DNA, the CDR3 is TGTGCCAGCAGCGTTCGCAGGGGAGTTGGACAGTTCTTC.

The chain employs TRBV6-2 or TRBV6-3 and TRBJ2-2; D not resolved. Germline V gene lookup returns CDR1 MNHEY and CDR2 SVGEGT. The CDR3 covers 13 residues. Trimming removed 4 bases from V and 11 bases from J, with 14 bases in between. This CDR3 is CASSSWASAELFF. The CDR3 coding sequence is TGTGCCAGCAGTTCTTGGGCCTCGGCTGAGCTGTTTTTT.

This chain links TRBV11-1 with TRBJ2-5; the match to TRBD1 covers 9 bases. The V and J ends lost 8 bases and 2 bases, in that order; junction bases with no gene match: 9. The CDR3 has 15 residues. Germline V lookup: CDR1 SGHAT, CDR2 FQDESV (reference sequence). CDR3 coding DNA: TGTGCCAGCCAGAAGGACAGGGGATGGCAAGAGACCCAGTACTTC. It yields the protein CASQKDRGWQETQYF.

The chain joins TRBV7-8 to TRBJ2-7, with 7 bases that match TRBD1. The V gene's germline CDR1 is SGHVS and CDR2 FQNEAQ. The CDR3 loop spans 11 amino acids. The trim removed 7 bases at V and 4 bases at J, leaving 1 base unmatched. The CDR3 region has the DNA TGTGCCAGCATGACAGGGTACGAGCAGTACTTC. Its translation: CASMTGYEQYF.

The table lists this clone with a few counts. The chain uses TRBV7-9 and TRBJ2-6, with D maybe TRBD1 (6 bases). The CDR3 length is 14 residues. The V and J ends lost 5 bases and 2 bases respectively, with 7 bases between them. CDR1 and CDR2 from the germline V gene are SEHNR and FQNEAQ (reference sequence). The CDR3: CASSPGAGANVLTF. Written as DNA, the CDR3 is TGTGCCAGCAGCCCAGGGGCTGGGGCCAACGTCCTGACTTTC.

The chain links TRBV6-4 to TRBJ1-2; weak D call: TRBD1 (5 bases). Germline lookup yields CDR1 MRHNA and CDR2 SNTAGT. Trimming shortened V by 4 bases and J by 6 bases, and 27 bases separated the two germline ends. There are 18 residues in the CDR3. The CDR3 reads CASSAQGGVSVDGDGYTF. The CDR3 nucleotides are TGTGCCAGCAGTGCTCAGGGAGGTGTTTCGGTCGACGGTGATGGCTACACCTTC.

The CDR3 nucleotides are TGTGCCAGCAGCCAAGGGAGGTTATCCACCGGGGAGCTGTTTTTT. Amino acid sequence: CASSQGRLSTGELFF. The chain combines TRBV3-1 (or the pseudogene TRBV3-2) with TRBJ2-2; a weak D match, TRBD2 (5 bases). The CDR3 totals 15 residues. Per the germline V gene, CDR1 is LGHDT and CDR2 is YNNKEL (reference sequence). V dropped 1 base and J dropped 4 bases, with 10 bases sitting between them.

J is TRBJ2-1 and V is TRBV9; D possibly corresponds to TRBD2 (5 bases). The germline gives CDR1 SGDLS, CDR2 YYNGEE. The CDR3 runs to 16 residues. V was shortened by 0 bases and J by 6 bases, with 16 bases between the two germline ends. As DNA, the CDR3 is TGTGCCAGCAGCGTAGCTCTGGGAGTGGGGTCCAATGAGCAGTTCTTC. Protein product: CASSVALGVGSNEQFF. Drawing the rest from reference TRBV9 and TRBJ2-1, the complete variable domain is DSGVTQTPKHLITATGQRVTLRCSPRSGDLSVYWYQQSLDQGLQFLIQYYNGEERAKGNILERFSAQQFPDLHSELNLSSLELGDSALYFCASSVALGVGSNEQFFGPGTRLTVL.

The chain links TRBV3-1 (or the pseudogene TRBV3-2) to TRBJ2-1; the match to TRBD2 covers 7 bases. Trimming at V came to 0 bases and at J to 9 bases, leaving 8 bases not matched to a gene. Per germline, CDR1 LGHDT and CDR2 YNNKEL (reference sequence). This CDR3 contains 15 residues. Here the CDR3 DNA reads TGTGCCAGCAGCCAAGATTTGGCGGGAGTGGGTGAGCAGTTCTTC. Its translation is CASSQDLAGVGEQFF.

The rearrangement joins TRBV27 to TRBJ2-5; possible D gene TRBD1, 6 bases. The V and J ends lost 3 bases and 4 bases respectively, with 15 bases between them. There are 15 residues in the CDR3. Germline lookup yields CDR1 MNHEY and CDR2 SMNVEV (reference sequence). This CDR3 reads CASSFQHRVRETQYF. CDR3 in DNA: TGTGCCAGCAGTTTTCAACACAGGGTACGAGAGACCCAGTACTTC.

The chain employs TRBV14 and TRBJ2-1; D is ambiguous. CDR1 SGHDN and CDR2 FVKESK come from the germline V gene. Trimming took 1 base from V and 10 from J, leaving 8 bases between them. The CDR3 contains 12 residues. CDR3 amino acids: CASSQVSVEQFF. The DNA for the CDR3 is TGTGCCAGCAGCCAAGTCTCGGTGGAGCAGTTCTTC.

The CDR3 loop reads CASSIDGGQPYGYTF. CDR3 nucleotide sequence: TGTGCCAGTAGTATAGATGGGGGACAGCCCTATGGCTACACCTTC. The genes are TRBV19 and TRBJ1-2; 7 nucleotides align to TRBD1. CDR3 length: 15 residues. Germline V gene sequence: CDR1 LNHDA, CDR2 SQIVND (reference sequence). With 0 bases clipped from V and 4 bases from J, the junction kept 5 bases outside the gene matches.

The rearrangement links TRBV18 to TRBJ1-5; 7 bases align to TRBD1. After removal of 2 bases from V and 5 bases from J, the junction contained 6 bases not matched to a gene. The CDR3 consists of 15 residues. In germline, CDR1 is KGHSH, CDR2 LQKENI. The CDR3 nucleotides read TGTGCCAGCTCACCAGACAGGGCTGGGGATCAGCCCCAGCATTTT. It encodes CASSPDRAGDQPQHF.

The chain recombines TRBV19 with TRBJ2-7; D is perhaps TRBD2 (5 bases). Germline CDR1 and CDR2: LNHDA and SQIVND (reference sequence). Trimming cost V 5 bases and J 3 bases, with 8 bases left between them. The CDR3 has 12 residues. The chain's CDR3 is CASSVGLYEQYF. In nucleotides, the CDR3 is TGTGCCAGTAGTGTAGGACTCTACGAGCAGTACTTC.